The rows below give T cell receptor beta chains drawn from one sample of a study of control samples from healthy donors and cancer patients. Only in-frame clones appear in the TCRdb table, and some are missing; sequencing was by immunoSEQ multiplex PCR. The sample lists some 200,000 clones, 90% to 95% seen once, with roughly 1.6% in the top ten. The sample consisted of blood. The receptors shown here come from a woman aged 30 to 39 in good health. CDR3s include the opening cysteine and the closing phenylalanine or tryptophan. The order of the fields is V gene, J gene, CDR3 protein.

v_gene: TRBV24-1
j_gene: TRBJ2-3
CDR3aa: CATRQGADTQYF

v_gene: TRBV18
j_gene: TRBJ1-1
CDR3aa: CASSPPGVNTEAFF

v_gene: TRBV4-3
j_gene: TRBJ2-7
CDR3aa: CASSQGWDRGYEQYF

v_gene: TRBV7-8
j_gene: TRBJ2-7
CDR3aa: CASSRQVSYEQYF

v_gene: TRBV6-1
j_gene: TRBJ2-7
CDR3aa: CASSEARGREQYF

v_gene: TRBV6-5
j_gene: TRBJ1-2
CDR3aa: CASSYSPGGGGYTF

v_gene: TRBV12-3/TRBV12-4
j_gene: TRBJ1-1
CDR3aa: CASRHRDREAFF

v_gene: TRBV19
j_gene: TRBJ1-2
CDR3aa: CASIGTAPYGYTF

v_gene: TRBV6-2/TRBV6-3
j_gene: TRBJ2-3
CDR3aa: CASSYGGQGADTQYF

v_gene: TRBV4-3
j_gene: TRBJ2-5
CDR3aa: CASSQGREGGETQYF

v_gene: TRBV7-2
j_gene: TRBJ1-2
CDR3aa: CASSFGGSNYGYTF

v_gene: TRBV6-1
j_gene: TRBJ1-3
CDR3aa: CASSEASGNTIYF

v_gene: TRBV6-4
j_gene: TRBJ2-3
CDR3aa: CASSEGEGTDTQYF

v_gene: TRBV11-3
j_gene: TRBJ2-7
CDR3aa: CASSSQGLEQYF

v_gene: TRBV4-2
j_gene: TRBJ2-3
CDR3aa: CASSDGTGITDTQYF

v_gene: TRBV3-1/TRBV3-2
j_gene: TRBJ2-6
CDR3aa: CASSQGYSGANVLTF

v_gene: TRBV19
j_gene: TRBJ2-7
CDR3aa: CASSRTVSYEQYF